The 6 T cell receptor beta chains below come from one sample, sequenced in a study of blood T cell repertoires in COVID-19. TCRdb keeps only in-frame clones here, not all; method: immunoSEQ multiplex PCR. The profile covers a few hundred thousand clones, with about 86% appearing a single time and around 3.6% taken by the ten largest. Material: PBMCs or T cells enriched from blood (not recorded which). The receptors were gathered from a man in his fifties or sixties who had recovered from COVID-19.

V gene TRBV7-2 combines with J gene TRBJ1-5; TRBD1 matches at 9 bases. This CDR3 has 15 residues. After removal of 7 bases from V and 0 bases from J, the junction contained 4 bases not matched to a gene. Germline-derived CDR1 and CDR2 are SGHTA and FQGNSA. The CDR3 bases are TGTGCCAGCAACCGACAGGGGGATAGCAATCAGCCCCAGCATTTT. Its protein product is CASNRQGDSNQPQHF.

The chain employs TRBV7-2 and TRBJ2-7, with 10 bases that match TRBD2. J lost 0 bases, V lost 5 bases, and 4 bases had no gene match. Germline-derived CDR1 and CDR2 are SGHTA and FQGNSA. The CDR3 sequence is 15 residues long. The CDR3 DNA sequence: TGTGCCAGCAGCCCCTCTAGCGGGGGCTCCTACGAGCAGTACTTC. Its translation is CASSPSSGGSYEQYF.

The gene calls are TRBV6-5 and TRBJ2-7; 7 bases are a match to TRBD1. This CDR3 comprises 15 residues. V shed 5 bases, J shed 1 base, and the junction held 8 bases outside the gene matches. In germline, CDR1 is MNHEY, CDR2 SVGAGI. The CDR3 sequence is CASSNTGTASYEQYF. The CDR3 bases are TGTGCCAGCAGTAACACCGGGACAGCTTCCTACGAGCAGTACTTC.

The chain links TRBV7-9 to TRBJ2-1; the match to TRBD2 covers 7 bases. V trimming: 7 bases; J trimming: 3 bases; junction bases outside the gene matches: 6. The CDR3 consists of 14 residues. The germline V gene has CDR1 SEHNR and CDR2 FQNEAQ (reference sequence). The DNA of the CDR3 is TGTGCCAGCACCAAAAGGGAGGGCTACAATGAGCAGTTCTTC. It yields the protein CASTKREGYNEQFF.

The chain recombines TRBV19 with TRBJ1-6; weak D call: TRBD1 (5 bases). Deletions cut 4 bases from V and 4 bases from J, with 11 bases between. The germline V gene has CDR1 LNHDA and CDR2 SQIVND (reference sequence). The CDR3 has 15 amino acids. The DNA for the CDR3 is TGTGCCAGTAGTACGGACACGGAATATAATTCACCCCTCCACTTT. The encoded protein is CASSTDTEYNSPLHF.

The chain has TRBV3-1 (or the pseudogene TRBV3-2) and TRBJ2-5; D might be TRBD2 (6 bases). V was shortened by 1 base and J by 4 bases, with 25 bases between the two germline ends. CDR3 length: 19 residues. CDR1 and CDR2 (germline): LGHDT, YNNKEL (reference sequence). The CDR3 loop is CASSQVLGTRPKTGETQYF. The CDR3 DNA follows: TGTGCCAGCAGCCAAGTCCTGGGGACTCGCCCTAAAACAGGAGAGACCCAGTACTTC.